Here is one T cell receptor beta chain with its context. This record comes from a study of T cells after somatic rescue of genetic block. Trimming pared 4 bases from V and 0 bases from J, leaving 20 bases between. Germline V gene lookup returns CDR1 SGDLS and CDR2 YYNGEE. The CDR3 consists of 18 residues. Clones were sequenced by immunoSEQ multiplex PCR, and TCRdb holds only the in-frame ones, with some missing. The sample carries some 74,000 clones, about nine tenths recorded once. The TCR sequence derives from a man aged 30 to 39. The specimen was peripheral blood mononuclear cells (PBMCs). J is TRBJ2-1 and V is TRBV9, with a tentative D call TRBD1 (6 bases). The CDR3 DNA follows: TGTGCCAGCAGCCCCCATGGGGGACATAGGTTCTCCTACAATGAGCAGTTCTTC. It is translated as CASSPHGGHRFSYNEQFF.